Reported below is one T cell receptor beta chain. This specimen comes from a study of blood T cell repertoires in COVID-19. Study-level background: PBMCs, B-cell-depleted T cells, or T cells provided the cDNA or gDNA that made up the material.

The data were produced by immunoSEQ multiplex PCR, yet TCRdb's version contains in-frame clones alone and is incomplete. The table lists a few hundred thousand clones, over 70% of them singletons, with 3% to 3.5% in the top ten. This receptor was taken from a woman aged 80 or older with acute or convalescent COVID-19. Input material: peripheral blood.

The CDR3 is CASSPHSGSTDTQYF. As DNA, the CDR3 is TGTGCCAGCAGCCCCCATAGCGGAAGCACAGATACGCAGTATTTT. The V call is TRBV5-4, the J call TRBJ2-3; TRBD2 might be the D (6 bases). The CDR3 consists of 15 residues. CDR1 is SGHNT and CDR2 is YYREEE in the germline V gene (reference sequence). Trimming left V 4 bases short and J 0 bases short, with 12 bases between.